The 11 T cell receptor beta chains reported below all come from one sample, sequenced in a study of blood T cell repertoires in COVID-19. Clones were sequenced by immunoSEQ multiplex PCR, and TCRdb holds only the in-frame ones, with some missing. The data hold 150,000 to 200,000 clones, with 81% observed a single time. Source material: PBMCs or T cells enriched from blood (not recorded which). All receptors derive from a woman in her thirties or forties with acute COVID-19.

The chain is built from TRBV6-5 and TRBJ2-1; 8 bases line up with TRBD2. Germline CDR1 MNHEY, CDR2 SVGAGI. With V trimmed by 4 bases and J by 1 base, 6 bases remained unmatched. This CDR3 region has 16 residues. The CDR3 region is CASSFGLARSYNEQFF. In DNA form, the CDR3 reads TGTGCCAGCAGTTTCGGACTAGCTCGATCCTACAATGAGCAGTTCTTC.

This clone was counted a single time. The chain recombines TRBV19 with TRBJ2-1, with 8 bases fitting TRBD1. V shed 5 bases and J 9 bases; nucleotides not matched to a gene: 9. The V gene's germline CDR1 is LNHDA and CDR2 SQIVND (reference sequence). The CDR3 has 14 residues. The CDR3, as DNA: TGTGCCAGTAGTTCAGGGGGCTTTGTTATTGAGCAGTTCTTC. This sequence encodes CASSSGGFVIEQFF.

The V call is TRBV7-9, the J call TRBJ1-1, with D tentatively TRBD1 (5 bases). The CDR3 length is 15 residues. Germline loops: CDR1 SEHNR, CDR2 FQNEAQ (reference sequence). The ends were cut back, 2 bases at V and 1 base at J, with 11 bases in the middle. The CDR3 region has the DNA TGTGCCAGCAGCTTAAGAGACAGTCCGAACACTGAAGCTTTCTTT. It translates to CASSLRDSPNTEAFF.

Of note for this clone: Other DNA sequences of this sample code for an identical CDR3. The chain has TRBV18 and TRBJ2-2, with D hard to call. Trimming removed 3 bases from V and 2 bases from J, with 7 bases in between. Germline CDR1 and CDR2: KGHSH and LQKENI. This CDR3 has 14 amino acids. The CDR3 here is CASSPLSNTGELFF. In DNA form, the CDR3 reads TGTGCCAGCTCACCCTTAAGCAACACCGGGGAGCTGTTTTTT. The full variable domain, rest sourced from reference TRBV18 and TRBJ2-2, is NAGVMQNPRHLVRRRGQEARLRCSPMKGHSHVYWYRQLPEEGLKFMVYLQKENIIDESGMPKERFSAEFPKEGPSILRIQQVVRGDSAAYFCASSPLSNTGELFFGEGSRLTVL.

The chain combines TRBV5-1 with TRBJ1-3; 9 bases fit TRBD1. The CDR3 is 16 residues long. CDR1 and CDR2 (germline): SGHRS, YFSETQ. V was clipped by 0 bases and J by 4 bases; unmatched bases: 5. CDR3 region: CASSLGTGANGNTIYF. CDR3 bases: TGCGCCAGCAGCTTGGGGACAGGGGCGAACGGAAACACCATATATTTT. Using reference TRBV5-1 and TRBJ1-3 for the parts outside the CDR3, the full variable domain is KAGVTQTPRYLIKTRGQQVTLSCSPISGHRSVSWYQQTPGQGLQFLFEYFSETQRNKGNFPGRFSGRQFSNSRSEMNVSTLELGDSALYLCASSLGTGANGNTIYFGEGSWLTVV.

This chain uses TRBV2 with TRBJ1-2; 7 nucleotides agree with TRBD1. CDR1 and CDR2 from the germline V gene are SNHLY and FYNNEI. V lost 5 bases and J lost 7; bases outside the gene matches: 13. This CDR3 comprises 15 residues. In DNA form, the CDR3 reads TGTGCCAGCAGTTCGAGGGGGCTACCCCCGGGTGGCTACACCTTC. It yields the protein CASSSRGLPPGGYTF.

In this sample, this clone turned up a few times. The rearrangement uses TRBV19 and TRBJ1-6; 7 nucleotides match TRBD1. V lost 0 bases to trimming and J lost 4 bases; unmatched junction nucleotides: 3. There are 16 residues in the CDR3. The germline CDR1 and CDR2 sequences are LNHDA and SQIVND (reference sequence). The CDR3: CASSIEGTVYNSPLHF. CDR3 in DNA: TGTGCCAGTAGTATAGAGGGGACAGTTTATAATTCACCCCTCCACTTT.

The table lists this clone with a count of one. The rearrangement uses TRBV3-1 (or the pseudogene TRBV3-2) and TRBJ2-5; TRBD1 aligns across 7 bases. This CDR3 comprises 15 residues. The germline V gene has CDR1 LGHDT and CDR2 YNNKEL (reference sequence). The junction had 6 bases not matched to a gene; V was cut back by 4 bases and J by 1 base. The CDR3 DNA follows: TGTGCCAGCAGCCCTCAGCGACAGGGCCAAGAGACCCAGTACTTC. Translating it yields CASSPQRQGQETQYF.

This chain uses TRBV6-2 or TRBV6-3 with TRBJ2-5, with unresolved D. CDR1 MNHEY and CDR2 SVGEGT come from the germline V gene. V dropped 6 bases and J dropped 1 base, with 12 bases sitting between them. CDR3 length: 14 amino acids. CDR3 sequence: CASSFSRTQETQYF. Here the CDR3 DNA reads TGTGCCAGCAGCTTTAGTAGAACCCAAGAGACCCAGTACTTC.

The chain couples TRBV6-1 to TRBJ1-2; D not resolved. CDR1 is MNHNS and CDR2 is SASEGT in the germline V gene. This CDR3 has 14 amino acids. V was shortened by 1 base and J by 7 bases, with 13 bases between the two germline ends. The CDR3 loop is CASSEVVDTAGYTF. For the CDR3, the DNA is TGTGCCAGCAGTGAAGTGGTAGACACAGCTGGCTACACCTTC.

The chain recombines TRBV19 with TRBJ1-6; maybe TRBD1 (6 bases). The CDR3 is 14 residues long. Germline V gene data show CDR1 as LNHDA and CDR2 as SQIVND (reference sequence). The ends were cut back, 6 bases at V and 9 bases at J, with 15 bases in the middle. This CDR3 is CASRRRTDGSPLHF. The DNA of the CDR3 is TGTGCCAGTAGAAGACGGACAGACGGTTCACCCCTCCACTTT.